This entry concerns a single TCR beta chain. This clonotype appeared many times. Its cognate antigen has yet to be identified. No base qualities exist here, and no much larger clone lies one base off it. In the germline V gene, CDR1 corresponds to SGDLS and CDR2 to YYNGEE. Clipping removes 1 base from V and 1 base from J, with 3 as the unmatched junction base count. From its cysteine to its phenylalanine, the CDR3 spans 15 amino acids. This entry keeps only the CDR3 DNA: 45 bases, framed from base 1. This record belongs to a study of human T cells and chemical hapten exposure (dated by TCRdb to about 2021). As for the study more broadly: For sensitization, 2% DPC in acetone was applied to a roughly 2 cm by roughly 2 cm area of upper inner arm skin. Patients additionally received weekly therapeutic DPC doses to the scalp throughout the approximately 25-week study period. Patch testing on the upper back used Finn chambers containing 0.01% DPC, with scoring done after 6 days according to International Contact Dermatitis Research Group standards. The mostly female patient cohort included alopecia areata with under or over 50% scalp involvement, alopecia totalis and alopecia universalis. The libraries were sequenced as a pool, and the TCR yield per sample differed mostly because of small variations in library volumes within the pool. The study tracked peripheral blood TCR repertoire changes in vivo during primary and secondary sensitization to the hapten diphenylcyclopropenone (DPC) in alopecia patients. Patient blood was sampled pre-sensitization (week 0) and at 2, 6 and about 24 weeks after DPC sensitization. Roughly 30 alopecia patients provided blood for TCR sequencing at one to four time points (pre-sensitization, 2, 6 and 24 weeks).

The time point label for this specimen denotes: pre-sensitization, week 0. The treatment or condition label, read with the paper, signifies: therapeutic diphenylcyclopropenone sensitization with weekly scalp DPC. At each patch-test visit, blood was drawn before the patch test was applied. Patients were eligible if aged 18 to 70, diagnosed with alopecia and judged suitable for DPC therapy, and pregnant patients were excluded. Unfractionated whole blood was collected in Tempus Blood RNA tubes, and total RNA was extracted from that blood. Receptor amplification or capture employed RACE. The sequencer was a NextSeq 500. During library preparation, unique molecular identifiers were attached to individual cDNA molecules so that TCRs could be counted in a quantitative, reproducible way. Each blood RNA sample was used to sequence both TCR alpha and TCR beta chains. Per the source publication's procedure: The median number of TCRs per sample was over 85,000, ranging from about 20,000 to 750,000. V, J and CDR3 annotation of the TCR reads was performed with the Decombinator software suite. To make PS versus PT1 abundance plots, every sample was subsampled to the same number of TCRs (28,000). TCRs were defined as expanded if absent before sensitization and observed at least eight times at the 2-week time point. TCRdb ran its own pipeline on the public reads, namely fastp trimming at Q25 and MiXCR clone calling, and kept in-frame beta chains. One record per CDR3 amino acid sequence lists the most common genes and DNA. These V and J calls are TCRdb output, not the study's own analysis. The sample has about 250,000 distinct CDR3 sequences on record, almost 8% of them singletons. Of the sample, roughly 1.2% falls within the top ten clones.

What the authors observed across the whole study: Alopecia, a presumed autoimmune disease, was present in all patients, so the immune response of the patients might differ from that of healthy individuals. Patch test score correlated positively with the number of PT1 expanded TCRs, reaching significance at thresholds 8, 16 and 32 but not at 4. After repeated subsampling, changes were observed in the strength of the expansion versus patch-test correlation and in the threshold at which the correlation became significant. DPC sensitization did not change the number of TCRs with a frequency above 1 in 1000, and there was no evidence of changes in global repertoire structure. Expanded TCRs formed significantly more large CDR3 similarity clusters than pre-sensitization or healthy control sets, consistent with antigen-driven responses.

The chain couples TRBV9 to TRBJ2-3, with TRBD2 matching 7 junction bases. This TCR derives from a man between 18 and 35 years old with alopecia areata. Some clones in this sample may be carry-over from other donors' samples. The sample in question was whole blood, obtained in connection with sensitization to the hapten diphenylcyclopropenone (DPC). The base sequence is TGTGCCAGCAGCGTACGGGGGAGGGGCACAGATACGCAGTATTTT. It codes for CASSVRGRGTDTQYF. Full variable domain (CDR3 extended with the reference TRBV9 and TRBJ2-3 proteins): DSGVTQTPKHLITATGQRVTLRCSPRSGDLSVYWYQQSLDQGLQFLIQYYNGEERAKGNILERFSAQQFPDLHSELNLSSLELGDSALYFCASSVRGRGTDTQYFGPGTRLTVL.